The T cell receptor beta chain described here comes from a study of T-cell reconstitution after alpha-beta-depleted transplantation in children. This clonotype has a count of ten or more. Unique molecular identifiers were incorporated during preparation of the TCRbeta library. TCRdb re-called the PCR reads with MiXCR, one entry per CDR3 protein. This sample has approximately 640,000 distinct CDR3 sequences, with approximately 15% found just once. V gave up 8 bases and J gave up 3 bases; unmatched junction bases: 10. The CDR3 is 14 amino acids. Looked up from germline, CDR1 is MGHDK and CDR2 is SYGVNS.

This specimen was PBMCs from the stem cell graft donor, taken from the stem cell graft. The V gene is TRBV25-1, the J gene TRBJ2-7; 7 bases map to TRBD1. The receptor was derived from a human donor who donated a stem cell graft to a child with acute myeloid leukemia. The CDR3 sequence: CASARDRVSYEQYF. Written as DNA, the CDR3 is TGTGCCAGCGCCCGCGACAGGGTCAGCTACGAGCAGTACTTC.